This is a list of T cell receptor beta chains from one sample in a study of Ad26.COV2.S vaccination and SARS-CoV-2 variants. Assay: immunoSEQ multiplex PCR; the TCRdb copy retains only in-frame clones and omits some. The sample has approximately 460,000 clones; around 89% are singletons. Sequenced here: peripheral blood, sampled in a trial of Ad26.COV2.S vaccine versus placebo. Every receptor here comes from a person between 18 and 65 years old who received the Ad26.COV2.S COVID-19 vaccine or a placebo. Both conserved end residues are part of each CDR3. The order of the fields is J gene, V gene, CDR3 protein.

J gene: TRBJ2-5
V gene: TRBV14
CDR3 protein: CASSQPNTYGLAGKLQETQYF

J gene: TRBJ1-2
V gene: TRBV7-9
CDR3 protein: CASSLDRGHGYTF

J gene: TRBJ1-1
V gene: TRBV30
CDR3 protein: CAWDRPNTEAFF

J gene: TRBJ2-3
V gene: TRBV2
CDR3 protein: CASRLAGGADTQYF

J gene: TRBJ2-6
V gene: TRBV5-4
CDR3 protein: CASSLLKGRSGANVLTF

J gene: TRBJ2-5
V gene: TRBV6-5
CDR3 protein: CASSSGTVIETQYF

J gene: TRBJ1-1
V gene: TRBV19
CDR3 protein: CASIRGGMNTEAFF

J gene: TRBJ2-7
V gene: TRBV27
CDR3 protein: CASSSLAGGPNEQYF

J gene: TRBJ2-2
V gene: TRBV11-2
CDR3 protein: CASSIIPGQGAGLTGELFF

J gene: TRBJ2-7
V gene: TRBV5-5
CDR3 protein: CASSLREGQYF

J gene: TRBJ1-6
V gene: TRBV27
CDR3 protein: CASSIRQGGSPLHF

J gene: TRBJ2-7
V gene: TRBV5-1
CDR3 protein: CASSLRTSGGEQYF

J gene: TRBJ2-2
V gene: TRBV7-3
CDR3 protein: CASSLWAGTNTGELFF

J gene: TRBJ2-2
V gene: TRBV27
CDR3 protein: CASSYSAAANTGELFF

J gene: TRBJ1-4
V gene: TRBV5-5
CDR3 protein: CANSVRDVYEKLFF

J gene: TRBJ1-2
V gene: TRBV19
CDR3 protein: CASRTPGVNYGYTF

J gene: TRBJ1-1
V gene: TRBV4-3
CDR3 protein: CASSQVLGRGFGNTEAFF

J gene: TRBJ2-5
V gene: TRBV2
CDR3 protein: CASSVGKQETQYF

J gene: TRBJ1-5
V gene: TRBV12-3/TRBV12-4
CDR3 protein: CASSQQGAQPQHF

J gene: TRBJ1-5
V gene: TRBV28
CDR3 protein: CASSPQGLRGQPQHF

J gene: TRBJ1-1
V gene: TRBV18
CDR3 protein: CASSPQGFTWDTEAFF

J gene: TRBJ2-1
V gene: TRBV5-4
CDR3 protein: CASSLSPHSSGTINVGEQFF

J gene: TRBJ2-5
V gene: TRBV5-1
CDR3 protein: CASSLRTGRETQYF

J gene: TRBJ2-7
V gene: TRBV3-1/TRBV3-2
CDR3 protein: CASSPPGLIEQYF

J gene: TRBJ1-5
V gene: TRBV6-6
CDR3 protein: CASSYAGTQLNQPQHF

J gene: TRBJ1-5
V gene: TRBV3-1/TRBV3-2
CDR3 protein: CASSHSDSNQPQHF

J gene: TRBJ2-7
V gene: TRBV21-1
CDR3 protein: CASSKLGGPPYEQYF

J gene: TRBJ2-1
V gene: TRBV7-5
CDR3 protein: CARSLVWQGDCNEQFF

J gene: TRBJ2-7
V gene: TRBV7-6
CDR3 protein: CASSSSDRPLRYEQYF

J gene: TRBJ2-3
V gene: TRBV29-1
CDR3 protein: CSVEDGGSGDTQYF

J gene: TRBJ1-1
V gene: TRBV5-1
CDR3 protein: CASSSQQGMNTEAFF

J gene: TRBJ1-5
V gene: TRBV28
CDR3 protein: CASTRAGTGNQPQHF

J gene: TRBJ1-4
V gene: TRBV6-5
CDR3 protein: CASSWGGNEKLFF

J gene: TRBJ1-4
V gene: TRBV27
CDR3 protein: CASSLVSGATGEKLFF

J gene: TRBJ2-1
V gene: TRBV7-3
CDR3 protein: CASSLAGFNEQFF

J gene: TRBJ2-7
V gene: TRBV7-2
CDR3 protein: CASSFTGSRREQYF